One sample yielded the 17 T cell receptor beta chains listed below, sequenced in a study of blood T cell repertoires in COVID-19. Sequenced by immunoSEQ multiplex PCR; TCRdb stores in-frame clones only, minus some. The sample lists approximately 75,000 clones, around 76% occurring once. Specimen: peripheral blood. These receptors were taken from an elderly woman with active or convalescent COVID-19.

J is TRBJ2-7 and V is TRBV11-2, with a possible D match to TRBD1 (6 bases). The V end was cut by 3 bases, the J end by 5 bases, with 17 bases between. CDR3 length: 15 amino acids. Germline V CDR1 and CDR2: SGHAT, FQNNGV. The DNA for the CDR3 is TGTGCCAGCAGCTTGATGTGGCAGGGGAGCCACGAGCAGTACTTC. This translates into CASSLMWQGSHEQYF.

The chain combines TRBV9 with TRBJ1-2; TRBD1 is a possible D gene (5 bases). CDR1 SGDLS and CDR2 YYNGEE come from the germline V gene. V lost 4 bases, J lost 8 bases, and 18 bases lay in between. The CDR3 runs 14 residues. The CDR3, as DNA: TGTGCCAGCAGCTCCAACCAGGGTATTGGAGGCTACACCTTC. It yields the protein CASSSNQGIGGYTF.

The J gene is TRBJ1-2, the V gene TRBV7-8; D gene unclear. V lost 5 bases and J 6 bases, leaving 13 bases between the germline ends. CDR1 is SGHVS and CDR2 is FQNEAQ in the germline V gene. This CDR3 spans 13 amino acids. CDR3 region: CASSLPISDGYTF. In DNA, the CDR3 is TGTGCCAGCAGCCTGCCCATATCGGATGGCTACACCTTC.

This sequence joins TRBV9 and TRBJ2-1; TRBD1 matches at 7 bases. The junction had 8 bases not matched to a gene; V was cut back by 0 bases and J by 8 bases. Germline V gene sequence: CDR1 SGDLS, CDR2 YYNGEE. CDR3 length: 15 residues. The CDR3 here is CASSVGQDRIYEQFF. Written as DNA, the CDR3 is TGTGCCAGCAGCGTAGGTCAGGACAGGATCTATGAGCAGTTCTTC.

V and J are TRBV4-3 and TRBJ2-3, with 7 nucleotides matching TRBD1. Germline CDR1 LGHNA, CDR2 YSLEER. The ends lost 1 base at V and 6 bases at J; junction bases unmatched: 7. This CDR3 contains 15 residues. CDR3 residues: CASSQGQGEADTQYF. CDR3 in DNA: TGCGCCAGCAGCCAAGGCCAGGGGGAAGCGGATACGCAGTATTTT.

The V gene is TRBV7-2, the J gene TRBJ2-3, with 10 nucleotides matching TRBD2. V shed 2 bases, J shed 2 bases, and the junction held 4 bases outside the gene matches. There are 16 residues in the CDR3. Germline V gives CDR1 SGHTA, CDR2 FQGNSA. The CDR3 spells CASSLYSGGNTDTQYF. The CDR3 bases are TGTGCCAGCAGCTTATATAGCGGGGGGAACACAGATACGCAGTATTTT. Based on the CDR3 plus reference TRBV7-2 and TRBJ2-3, the full variable domain is GAGVSQSPSNKVTEKGKDVELRCDPISGHTALYWYRQSLGQGLEFLIYFQGNSAPDKSGLPSDRFSAERTGGSVSTLTIQRTQQEDSAVYLCASSLYSGGNTDTQYFGPGTRLTVL.

This sequence joins TRBV2 and TRBJ2-5; weak D call: TRBD2 (5 bases). V lost 9 bases and J 5 bases, leaving 16 bases between the germline ends. Germline CDR1 reads SNHLY; CDR2 reads FYNNEI. The CDR3 covers 13 residues. The CDR3 coding sequence is TGTGCCAGTGCTCTAGCCGGAGGTGAGACCCAGTACTTC. Translated, it gives CASALAGGETQYF.

This clone rates as medium-sized. The DNA of the CDR3 is TGTGCCAGCAGTTTCGCTTTTCAGGTGAACACTGAAGCTTTCTTT. Protein sequence: CASSFAFQVNTEAFF. The chain recombines TRBV14 with TRBJ1-1; no reliable D call. The germline CDR1 and CDR2 sequences are SGHDN and FVKESK. This CDR3 spans 15 amino acids. The germline V and J ends were trimmed by 6 bases and 0 bases, with 14 bases remaining between them.

This clone was counted a single time. The rearrangement uses TRBV5-6 and TRBJ1-6; TRBD1 matches 10 bases. Germline trimming cut 0 bases from V and 10 bases from J; bases unmatched to any gene: 13. Germline lookup yields CDR1 SGHDT and CDR2 YYEEEE. This CDR3 has 18 amino acids. This CDR3 is CASSLGTGGINWQSPLHF. The CDR3 nucleotides are TGTGCCAGCAGCTTGGGGACAGGGGGAATTAATTGGCAATCACCCCTCCACTTT. Based on the CDR3 plus reference TRBV5-6 and TRBJ1-6, the full variable domain is DAGVTQSPTHLIKTRGQQVTLRCSPKSGHDTVSWYQQALGQGPQFIFQYYEEEERQRGNFPDRFSGHQFPNYSSELNVNALLLGDSALYLCASSLGTGGINWQSPLHFGNGTRLTVT.

The V gene is TRBV11-3, the J gene TRBJ2-2; no reliable D call. V lost 5 bases to trimming and J lost 6 bases, with 10 bases between them. Per the germline V gene, CDR1 is SGHNT and CDR2 is YENEEA. The CDR3 sequence is 13 residues long. The CDR3 DNA reads as TGTGCCAGCAGCGAAGTATCAGCCGGGGAGCTGTTTTTT. Translated, it gives CASSEVSAGELFF.

The rearrangement links TRBV30 to TRBJ2-2, with D tentatively TRBD1 (6 bases). This CDR3 is built from 15 residues. In germline, CDR1 is GTSNPN, CDR2 SVGIG (reference sequence). The V gene lost 0 bases and the J gene lost 7 bases, with 15 bases spanning the gap. The CDR3 is CAWSVGQGMGGELFF. CDR3 DNA: TGTGCCTGGAGTGTAGGCCAGGGGATGGGCGGGGAGCTGTTTTTT. Looking up the rest from reference TRBV30 and TRBJ2-2 gives the full variable domain: SQTIHQWPATLVQPVGSPLSLECTVEGTSNPNLYWYRQAAGRGLQLLFYSVGIGQISSEVPQNLSASRPQDRQFILSSKKLLLSDSGFYLCAWSVGQGMGGELFFGEGSRLTVL.

The chain links TRBV19 to TRBJ2-1; 11 positions match TRBD2. The CDR3 sequence is 16 residues long. V was clipped by 1 base and J by 6 bases; unmatched bases: 5. Germline assignment: CDR1 LNHDA and CDR2 SQIVND (reference sequence). This CDR3 reads CASSIALAGGGNEQFF. The CDR3 bases are TGTGCCAGTAGTATAGCCCTAGCGGGGGGCGGCAATGAGCAGTTCTTC. Using reference TRBV19 and TRBJ2-1 for the parts outside the CDR3, the full variable domain is DGGITQSPKYLFRKEGQNVTLSCEQNLNHDAMYWYRQDPGQGLRLIYYSQIVNDFQKGDIAEGYSVSREKKESFPLTVTSAQKNPTAFYLCASSIALAGGGNEQFFGPGTRLTVL.

This clone has more than one count but fewer than ten. The chain uses TRBV19 and TRBJ2-7; TRBD2 matches 11 bases. Germline-derived CDR1 and CDR2 are LNHDA and SQIVND (reference sequence). The CDR3 runs to 17 residues. V lost 1 base, J lost 0 bases, and 5 bases stayed unmatched. CDR3 sequence: CASSIGLAGWGSYEQYF. The CDR3 DNA reads TGTGCCAGTAGTATAGGACTAGCGGGATGGGGCTCCTACGAGCAGTACTTC.

In this sample, this clone turned up a few times. The V gene is TRBV3-1 (or the pseudogene TRBV3-2), the J gene TRBJ2-1, with D tentatively TRBD2 (6 bases). The CDR3 has 12 amino acids. Germline V CDR1 and CDR2: LGHDT, YNNKEL (reference sequence). V gave up 8 bases and J gave up 4 bases, with 9 bases separating them. CDR3 loop: CASWAGYNEQFF. The DNA of the CDR3 is TGTGCCAGCTGGGCGGGGTACAATGAGCAGTTCTTC.

V is TRBV30 and J is TRBJ2-2; D may be TRBD2 (5 bases). CDR3 length: 14 amino acids. Germline-derived CDR1 and CDR2 are GTSNPN and SVGIG (reference sequence). Trimming removed 3 bases at V and 5 bases at J, with 13 bases between. The CDR3 sequence: CAWSPARGTGELFF. In nucleotides, the CDR3 is TGTGCCTGGAGCCCCGCCCGGGGAACCGGGGAGCTGTTTTTT.

The rearrangement links TRBV16 to TRBJ2-2; 10 nucleotides align to TRBD1. Germline V CDR1 and CDR2: KGHSY, FQNENV. CDR3 size: 14 residues. V lost 4 bases to trimming and J lost 6 bases; unmatched junction nucleotides: 2. The CDR3 region is CASSPGTGAGELFF. The CDR3 coding sequence is TGTGCCAGCAGCCCCGGGACAGGGGCCGGGGAGCTGTTTTTT. Filled out from reference TRBV16 and TRBJ2-2, the complete variable domain reads GEEVAQTPKHLVRGEGQKAKLYCAPIKGHSYVFWYQQVLKNEFKFLISFQNENVFDETGMPKERFSAKCLPNSPCSLEIQATKLEDSAVYFCASSPGTGAGELFFGEGSRLTVL.

This rearrangement joins TRBV28 to TRBJ1-5; D is ambiguous. The CDR3 is 13 residues long. Germline CDR1 and CDR2: MDHEN and SYDVKM. Trimming stripped 6 bases from V and 4 bases from J, with 10 bases between. The CDR3 coding sequence is TGTGCCAGCAGCCCCGACGGGAATCAGCCCCAGCATTTT. This encodes CASSPDGNQPQHF.